Listed below are T cell receptor beta chains from one sample, sequenced in a study of OX40 agonist ivuxolimab in advanced cancers. Repertoires were generated with immunoSEQ multiplex PCR, while TCRdb's copy carries only in-frame clones and drops some. The table includes about 93,000 clones, 90% to 95% detected once. The sample in question was CD4+ or CD8+ T cells sorted from blood, obtained in a trial of the OX40 agonist ivuxolimab. The receptors here all came from an adult with an advanced solid tumor such as melanoma, head and neck, liver or kidney cancer. CDR3s include the opening cysteine and the closing phenylalanine or tryptophan. A D gene is named only where the DNA matches it firmly. Size values are once, few and many counts, or a class for expanded clones, and some rows have none.

V	D	J	size	CDR3	DNA
TRBV28	-	TRBJ1-2	once	CASGARAGYTF	TGTGCCAGCGGAGCTCGGGCTGGCTACACCTTC
TRBV19	-	TRBJ1-1	few	CASSIGTNTEAFF	TGTGCCAGTAGTATAGGCACGAACACTGAAGCTTTCTTT
TRBV27	TRBD1	TRBJ1-3	-	CASSTGTGFGNTIYF	TGTGCCAGCAGTACCGGGACAGGGTTTGGAAACACCATATATTTT
TRBV7-9	-	TRBJ2-5	once	CASSLVGRQETQYF	TGTGCCAGCAGCTTAGTGGGGCGCCAAGAGACCCAGTACTTC
TRBV2	-	TRBJ2-3	-	CASSEAPPGSPTDTQYF	TGTGCCAGCAGTGAAGCACCCCCCGGGAGTCCCACAGATACGCAGTATTTT
TRBV6-5	TRBD1	TRBJ1-5	once	CASSYKGQGGQPQHF	TGTGCCAGCAGTTACAAGGGACAGGGCGGTCAGCCCCAGCATTTT
TRBV9	-	TRBJ2-7	-	CASSTREPSYEQYF	TGTGCCAGCAGCACCAGGGAGCCTTCCTACGAGCAGTACTTC
TRBV6-6	-	TRBJ1-5	-	CASSSRSEPQHF	TGTGCCAGCAGCTCCCGTAGTGAACCCCAGCATTTT
TRBV30	-	TRBJ1-5	-	CAWSGKGSQPQHF	TGTGCCTGGAGTGGCAAGGGGAGTCAGCCCCAGCATTTT
TRBV6-6	-	TRBJ2-7	-	CASSYPGTEQYF	TGTGCCAGCAGTTACCCGGGGACAGAGCAGTACTTC
TRBV30	TRBD2	TRBJ2-1	-	CAWSSGATPTYNEQFF	TGTGCCTGGAGTAGCGGGGCGACCCCGACCTACAATGAGCAGTTCTTC
TRBV27	TRBD2	TRBJ2-3	-	CASSLGTSPDTQYF	TGTGCCAGCAGTTTAGGGACTAGCCCAGATACGCAGTATTTT
TRBV27	-	TRBJ1-5	few	CASSFKGLQPQHF	TGTGCCAGCAGTTTCAAGGGGCTGCAGCCCCAGCATTTT
TRBV28	TRBD1	TRBJ2-1	-	CASSRQGGYEQFF	TGTGCCAGCAGTAGACAGGGCGGCTATGAGCAGTTCTTC
TRBV7-2	-	TRBJ1-2	-	CASSLDGGPYGYTF	TGTGCCAGCAGCTTAGACGGGGGCCCCTATGGCTACACCTTC
TRBV9	TRBD2	TRBJ2-1	-	CASSAAGDHNEQFF	TGTGCCAGCAGCGCAGCGGGAGACCACAATGAGCAGTTCTTC
TRBV9	TRBD2	TRBJ2-1	-	CASSVEASGGRDEQFF	TGTGCCAGCAGCGTAGAGGCTAGCGGGGGCCGGGATGAGCAGTTCTTC
TRBV19	-	TRBJ2-3	-	CASSAGPFTDTQYF	TGTGCCAGTAGTGCGGGACCCTTCACAGATACGCAGTATTTT
TRBV5-6	TRBD1	TRBJ2-7	-	CASSYGTGSYEQYF	TGTGCCAGCAGCTATGGGACAGGGAGCTACGAGCAGTACTTC
TRBV28	-	TRBJ1-2	-	CASGRGVEANYGYTF	TGTGCCAGCGGGAGAGGCGTAGAAGCTAACTATGGCTACACCTTC
TRBV4-1	-	TRBJ2-7	-	CASSQVLGYEQYF	TGCGCCAGCAGCCAAGTTCTGGGTTACGAGCAGTACTTC
TRBV20-1	TRBD1	TRBJ1-1	-	CSARGYTEAFF	TGCAGTGCCAGGGGGTACACTGAAGCTTTCTTT
TRBV9	-	TRBJ1-2	-	CASSVGGYYGYTF	TGTGCCAGCAGCGTAGGGGGGTACTATGGCTACACCTTC